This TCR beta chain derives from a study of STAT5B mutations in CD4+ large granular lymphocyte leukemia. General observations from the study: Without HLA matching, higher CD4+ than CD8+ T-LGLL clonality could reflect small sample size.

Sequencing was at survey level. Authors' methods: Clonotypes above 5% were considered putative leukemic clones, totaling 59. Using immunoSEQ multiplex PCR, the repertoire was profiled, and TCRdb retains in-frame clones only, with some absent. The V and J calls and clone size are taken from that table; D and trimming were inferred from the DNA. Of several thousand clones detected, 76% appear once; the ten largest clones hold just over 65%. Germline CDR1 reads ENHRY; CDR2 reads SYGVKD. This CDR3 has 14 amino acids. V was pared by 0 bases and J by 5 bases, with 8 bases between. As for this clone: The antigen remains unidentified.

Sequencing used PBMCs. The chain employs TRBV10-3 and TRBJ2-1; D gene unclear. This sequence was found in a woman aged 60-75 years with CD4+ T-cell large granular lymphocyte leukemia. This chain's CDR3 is CAISESGGNNEQFF. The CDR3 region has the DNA TGTGCCATCAGTGAGTCGGGCGGAAACAATGAGCAGTTCTTC.